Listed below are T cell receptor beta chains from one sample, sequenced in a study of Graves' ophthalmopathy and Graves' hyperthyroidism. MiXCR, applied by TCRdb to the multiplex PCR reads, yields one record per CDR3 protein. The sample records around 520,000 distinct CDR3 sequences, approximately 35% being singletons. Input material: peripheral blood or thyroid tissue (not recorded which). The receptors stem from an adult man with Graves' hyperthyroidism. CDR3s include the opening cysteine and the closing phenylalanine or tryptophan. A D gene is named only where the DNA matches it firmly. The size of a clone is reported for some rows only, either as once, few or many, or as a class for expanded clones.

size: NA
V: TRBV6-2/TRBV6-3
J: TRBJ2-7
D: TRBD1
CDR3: CASSQGQGPGAYEQYF
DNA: TGTGCCAGCAGTCAAGGACAGGGTCCGGGGGCCTACGAGCAGTACTTC

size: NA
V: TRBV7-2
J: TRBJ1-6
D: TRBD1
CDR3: CASSLSRTGGAYNSPLHF
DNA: TGTGCCAGCAGCTTATCCCGGACAGGGGGTGCGTATAATTCACCCCTCCACTTT

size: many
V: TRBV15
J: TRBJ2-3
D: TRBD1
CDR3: CATRETGTTDTQYF
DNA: TGTGCCACCAGGGAGACAGGGACCACAGATACGCAGTATTTT

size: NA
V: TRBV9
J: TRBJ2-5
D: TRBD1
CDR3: CASSVLPDREETQYF
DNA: TGTGCCAGCAGCGTGCTACCGGACAGGGAAGAGACCCAGTACTTC

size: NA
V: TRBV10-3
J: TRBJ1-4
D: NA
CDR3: CASQESNEKLFF
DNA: TGTGCCAGCCAGGAGTCTAATGAAAAACTGTTTTTT

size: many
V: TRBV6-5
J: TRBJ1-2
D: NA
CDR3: CASSYATDYGYTF
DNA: TGTGCCAGCAGTTACGCGACAGACTATGGCTACACCTTC

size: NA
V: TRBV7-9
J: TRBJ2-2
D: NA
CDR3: CASSFRDRVAPGSCFF
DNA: NA

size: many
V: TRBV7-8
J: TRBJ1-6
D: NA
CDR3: CASSRPNSPLHF
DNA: TGTGCCAGCAGCCGCCCCAATTCACCCCTCCACTTT

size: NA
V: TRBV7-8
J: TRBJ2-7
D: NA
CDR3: CAWDSSGYEQYF
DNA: TGTGCCTGGGATTCATCGGGGTACGAGCAGTACTTC

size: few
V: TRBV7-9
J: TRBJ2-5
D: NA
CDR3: CASSQEIGGLETQYF
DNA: TGTGCCAGCAGCCAAGAAATCGGGGGGCTAGAGACCCAGTACTTC

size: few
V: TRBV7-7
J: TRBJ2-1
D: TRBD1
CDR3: CASSLEAGGGSGAPNEQFF
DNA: TGTGCTAGCAGCTTAGAGGCAGGGGGCGGAAGCGGAGCGCCTAATGAGCAGTTCTTC

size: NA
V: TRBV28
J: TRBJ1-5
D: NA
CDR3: CASSLWSGAGKQPQHF
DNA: TGTGCCAGCAGTTTATGGTCAGGGGCCGGGAAACAGCCCCAGCATTTT

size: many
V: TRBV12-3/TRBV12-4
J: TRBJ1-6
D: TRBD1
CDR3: CASNLRQGYNSPLHF
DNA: TGTGCCAGCAATCTCCGACAGGGATATAATTCACCCCTCCACTTT

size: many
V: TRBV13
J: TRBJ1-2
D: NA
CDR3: CASSLSGTDRYGYTF
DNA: TGTGCCAGCAGCTTAAGCGGAACGGACCGCTATGGCTACACCTTC

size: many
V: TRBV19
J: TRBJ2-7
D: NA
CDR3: CASNTGTDRYEQYF
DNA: TGTGCCAGTAACACAGGGACGGATCGCTACGAGCAGTACTTC

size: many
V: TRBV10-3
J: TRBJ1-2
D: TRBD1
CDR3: CAISEQGDGYTF
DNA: TGTGCCATCAGTGAGCAGGGGGATGGCTACACCTTC

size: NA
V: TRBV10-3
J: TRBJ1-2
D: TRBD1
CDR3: CASAPGGGGYGYTF
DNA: TGTGCCAGCGCCCCAGGGGGGGGGGGCTATGGCTACACCTTC

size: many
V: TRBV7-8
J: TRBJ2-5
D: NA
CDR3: CASSLAHGSHETQYF
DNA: TGTGCCAGCAGCTTAGCGCACGGGAGTCATGAGACCCAGTACTTC

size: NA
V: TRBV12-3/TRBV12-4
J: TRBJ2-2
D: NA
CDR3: CASRAGQKYTGELFF
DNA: TGTGCCAGCAGGGCGGGACAGAAATACACCGGGGAGCTGTTTTTT

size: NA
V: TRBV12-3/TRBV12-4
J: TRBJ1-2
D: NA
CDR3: CASRLAPQGYGYTF
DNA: TGTGCCAGCAGGCTAGCGCCTCAAGGGTATGGCTACACCTTC

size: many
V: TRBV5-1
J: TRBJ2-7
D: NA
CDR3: CASSRDTSSYEQYF
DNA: TGCGCCAGCAGCCGGGACACGAGCTCCTACGAGCAGTACTTC

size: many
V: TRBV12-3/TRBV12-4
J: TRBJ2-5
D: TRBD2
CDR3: CASSVGGGPADTQYF
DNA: TGTGCCAGCTCTGTCGGGGGGGGACCTGCCGACACCCAGTACTTC

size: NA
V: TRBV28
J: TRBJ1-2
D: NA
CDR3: CASTSGYGYTF
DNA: TGTGCCAGCACGTCGGGCTATGGCTACACCTTC

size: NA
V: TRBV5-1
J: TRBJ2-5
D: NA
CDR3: CASSLGWGGGENQETQYF
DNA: TGCGCCAGCAGCTTAGGATGGGGAGGGGGAGAGAATCAAGAGACCCAGTACTTC

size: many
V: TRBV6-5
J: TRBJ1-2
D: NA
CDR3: CASSSGTEPNYGYTF
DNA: TGTGCCAGTTCGTCCGGGACGGAGCCTAACTATGGCTACACCTTC

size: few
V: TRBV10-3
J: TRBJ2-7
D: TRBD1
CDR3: CASSEPGQGAAYEQYF
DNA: TGTGCCAGCAGTGAACCCGGACAGGGGGCCGCCTACGAGCAGTACTTC

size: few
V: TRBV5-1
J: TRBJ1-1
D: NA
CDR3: CASSSGGGGPHVLNTEAFF
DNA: TGCGCCAGCAGCTCGGGTGGGGGAGGACCACATGTCCTTAACACTGAAGCTTTCTTT

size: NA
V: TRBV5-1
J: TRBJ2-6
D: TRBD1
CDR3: CASSTGTGETRKDSGANVLTF
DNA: TGCGCCAGCAGCACCGGGACAGGGGAAACACGAAAGGACTCTGGGGCCAACGTCCTGACTTTC

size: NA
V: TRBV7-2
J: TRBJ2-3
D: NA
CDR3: CASSFEGGRDTQYF
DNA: TGTGCCAGCAGCTTTGAGGGGGGTCGGGATACGCAGTATTTT

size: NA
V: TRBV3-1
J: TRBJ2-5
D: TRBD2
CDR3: CASSPSTSGVGRETQYF
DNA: TGTGCCAGCAGCCCCTCGACTAGCGGGGTTGGGCGAGAGACCCAGTACTTC

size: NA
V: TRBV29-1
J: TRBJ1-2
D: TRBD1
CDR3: CSIGQESYTF
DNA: TGCAGCATAGGACAGGAAAGCTACACCTTC

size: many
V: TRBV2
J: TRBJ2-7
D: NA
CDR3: CASSEETLQGSYEQYF
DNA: TGTGCCAGCAGTGAGGAGACTCTGCAGGGATCCTACGAGCAGTACTTC

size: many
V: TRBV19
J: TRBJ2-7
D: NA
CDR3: CASSIQVLPTYEQYF
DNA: TGTGCCAGTAGTATTCAGGTCCTCCCTACCTACGAGCAGTACTTC

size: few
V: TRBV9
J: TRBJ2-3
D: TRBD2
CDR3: CASSVTGGTQYF
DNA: TGTGCCAGCAGCGTAACGGGGGGTACGCAGTATTTT

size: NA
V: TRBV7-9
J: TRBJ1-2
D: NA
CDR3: CASSFGVNNYGYTF
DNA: TGTGCCAGCAGCTTTGGAGTTAACAACTATGGCTACACCTTC

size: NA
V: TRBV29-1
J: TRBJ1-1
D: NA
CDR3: CSAAGEAFF
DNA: TGCAGCGCCGCGGGGGAAGCTTTCTTT

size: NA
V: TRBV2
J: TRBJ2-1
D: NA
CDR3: CASKTEWSNEQFF
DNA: TGTGCCAGCAAAACTGAGTGGAGCAATGAGCAGTTCTTC

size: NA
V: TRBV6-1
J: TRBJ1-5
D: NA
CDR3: CATLGVLHQPQHF
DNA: TGTGCCACCCTGGGGGTTTTACATCAGCCCCAGCATTTT

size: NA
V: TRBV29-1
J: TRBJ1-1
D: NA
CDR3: CRHGQLGMNTEAFF
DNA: TGCAGACACGGACAGCTGGGAATGAACACTGAAGCTTTCTTT

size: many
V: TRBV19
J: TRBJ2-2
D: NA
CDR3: CASSHRRTGELFF
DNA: TGTGCCAGTAGCCACCGGAGGACCGGGGAGCTGTTTTTT

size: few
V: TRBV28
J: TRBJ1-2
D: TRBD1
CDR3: CASSYPGQGAHGYTF
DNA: TGTGCCAGCAGTTACCCTGGACAGGGGGCCCACGGCTACACCTTC

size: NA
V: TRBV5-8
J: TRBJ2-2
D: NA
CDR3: CASSFSIRNTGELFF
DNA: TGTGCCAGCAGCTTCTCGATCAGAAACACCGGGGAGCTGTTTTTT

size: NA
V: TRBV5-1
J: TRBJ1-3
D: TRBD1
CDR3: CASSQGTGGSSGNTIYF
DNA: TGCGCCAGCAGCCAAGGCACAGGGGGCTCGTCTGGAAACACCATATATTTT

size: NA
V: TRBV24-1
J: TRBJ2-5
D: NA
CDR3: CATSDLNREETQYF
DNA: TGTGCCACCAGTGATTTGAACAGGGAAGAGACCCAGTACTTC

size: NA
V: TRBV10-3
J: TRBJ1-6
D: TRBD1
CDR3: CAISEGQGDNSPLHF
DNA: TGTGCCATCAGTGAGGGACAGGGGGACAATTCACCCCTCCACTTT

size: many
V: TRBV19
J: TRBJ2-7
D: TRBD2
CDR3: CASSMASGPYEQYF
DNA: TGTGCCAGTAGTATGGCTAGCGGGCCCTACGAGCAGTACTTC

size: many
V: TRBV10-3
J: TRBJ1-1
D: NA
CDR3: CAISRGVNTEAFF
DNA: TGTGCCATCTCCCGAGGGGTGAACACTGAAGCTTTCTTT

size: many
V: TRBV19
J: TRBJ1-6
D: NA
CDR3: CASSIVAANSPLHF
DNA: TGTGCCAGTAGTATCGTAGCAGCTAATTCACCCCTCCACTTT

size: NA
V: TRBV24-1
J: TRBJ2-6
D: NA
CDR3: CATSDPNVLTF
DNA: TGTGCCACCAGTGATCCCAACGTCCTGACTTTC

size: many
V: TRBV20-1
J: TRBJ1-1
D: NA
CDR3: CSARRPNLNTEAFF
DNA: TGCAGTGCTAGAAGGCCCAACCTGAACACTGAAGCTTTCTTT

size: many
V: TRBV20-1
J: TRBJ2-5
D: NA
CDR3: CSARDARAGGETQYF
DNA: TGCAGTGCTAGAGATGCCCGCGCAGGAGGAGAGACCCAGTACTTC

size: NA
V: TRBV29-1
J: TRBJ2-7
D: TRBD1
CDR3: CSVTGAYEQYF
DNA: TGCAGCGTTACAGGGGCTTACGAGCAGTACTTC